This T cell receptor beta chain was sequenced for a study of naive and memory T cell subsets. Study results and limitations: Possibly reflecting memory cells re-expressing CD45RA, a few larger clonotypes occurred in naive repertoires, especially CD8.

Regarding this clonotype: Its cognate antigen is unknown.

The beta constant-region primer was an equimolar mix of two oligonucleotides covering TRBC1 and TRBC2. Nested alpha and beta constant-region primers with the SP2 primer drove four PCR rounds on ligated cDNA. TCRdb re-derived calls from the UMI-ligation and nested PCR reads in MiXCR, one entry per CDR3 protein. The data show approximately 140,000 distinct CDR3 sequences, over 20% seen once. Specimen: naive CD4+ T cells from blood. This clonotype was obtained from a human donor in good health.

The chain's CDR3 is CSVRVFGSYEQYF. CDR3 bases: TGCAGCGTCAGGGTATTTGGCTCCTACGAGCAGTACTTC. J is TRBJ2-7 and V is TRBV29-1; perhaps TRBD1 as D (5 bases). With 6 bases removed from V and 0 bases from J, the gap between germline ends came to 12 bases. Germline lookup yields CDR1 SQVTM and CDR2 ANQGSEA. The length of the CDR3 is 13 residues.